The next 14 T cell receptor beta chains were all read from a single sample in a study of shared clonotypes between healthy human individuals. Assay: immunoSEQ multiplex PCR; the TCRdb copy retains only in-frame clones and omits some. The table includes 850,000 to 1,100,000 clones, 60% to 85% detected once. Source material: memory CD4+ T cells from PBMCs. Subset given: CD45RA-negative fraction. Receptors originate from a man aged 18 to 30 in good health. Some clones in this sample may be carry-over from other donors' samples.

The genes are TRBV11-2 and TRBJ1-1; 8 nucleotides line up with TRBD1. V lost 4 bases and J lost 8; bases outside the gene matches: 9. The CDR3 length is 14 residues. In germline, CDR1 is SGHAT, CDR2 FQNNGV. DNA for the CDR3: TGTGCCAGCAGCTACGACAGGGGTTTTAAAGAAGCTTTCTTT. This translates into CASSYDRGFKEAFF.

V usage is TRBV18 and J usage is TRBJ2-3; 7 nucleotides agree with TRBD1. This CDR3 spans 14 amino acids. CDR1 and CDR2 (germline): KGHSH, LQKENI. V was clipped by 4 bases and J by 3 bases; unmatched bases: 4. CDR3 protein: CASSQGARTDTQYF. CDR3 sequence (DNA): TGTGCCAGCTCACAGGGGGCAAGGACAGATACGCAGTATTTT.

This clone was seen just once. This sample includes further DNA sequences coding for the same CDR3. The rearrangement uses TRBV5-1 and TRBJ2-3; D is unclear. CDR1 and CDR2 (germline): SGHRS, YFSETQ. Trimming removed 0 bases at V and 5 bases at J, with 4 bases between. The length of the CDR3 is 12 residues. Here the CDR3 reads CASSLGVDTQYF. The CDR3 coding sequence is TGCGCCAGCAGCTTGGGGGTAGATACGCAGTATTTT.

The chain uses TRBV19 and TRBJ2-2; D call uncertain. The V and J ends lost 3 bases and 4 bases respectively, with 15 bases between them. The V gene's germline CDR1 is LNHDA and CDR2 SQIVND (reference sequence). The CDR3 has 16 residues. The CDR3 region is CASSIALQSSTGELFF. The CDR3 DNA is TGTGCCAGTAGTATCGCGTTACAGAGCAGCACCGGGGAGCTGTTTTTT.

The chain recombines TRBV7-8 with TRBJ1-1; tentatively, D is TRBD1 (5 bases). With 4 bases removed from V and 0 bases from J, the gap between germline ends came to 21 bases. From germline, CDR1 is SGHVS and CDR2 FQNEAQ. The CDR3 is 18 residues long. CDR3: CASSYPHPGGNLNTEAFF. In DNA, the CDR3 is TGTGCCAGCAGCTACCCCCACCCTGGGGGTAACCTGAACACTGAAGCTTTCTTT.

Comment on this clone: Other nucleotide sequences in the sample specify the same CDR3. The CDR3 region is CASSQDPGRETQYF. The CDR3 DNA reads as TGCGCCAGCAGCCAAGACCCGGGAAGGGAGACCCAGTACTTC. V is TRBV4-3 and J is TRBJ2-5, with D tentatively TRBD2 (5 bases). The germline V and J ends were trimmed by 0 bases and 5 bases, with 10 bases remaining between them. The CDR3 covers 14 residues. In germline, CDR1 is LGHNA, CDR2 YSLEER.

The chain is built from TRBV18 and TRBJ2-1; 10 nucleotides align to TRBD2. This CDR3 has 18 residues. Losses at the gene ends were 3 bases for V and 7 bases for J; bases not matched to a gene: 15. Germline V gene data show CDR1 as KGHSH and CDR2 as LQKENI. In DNA form, the CDR3 reads TGTGCCAGCTCACCCCCGAATAGTCAGCGGGAGGGAGGAAATGAGCAGTTCTTC. Translated, it gives CASSPPNSQREGGNEQFF.

The chain is built from TRBV11-2 and TRBJ2-1; no definite D call. There are 15 residues in the CDR3. In germline, CDR1 is SGHAT, CDR2 FQNNGV. Trimming pared 5 bases from V and 2 bases from J, leaving 13 bases between. The CDR3 here is CASSPGSTPYNEQFF. DNA for the CDR3: TGTGCCAGCAGCCCGGGCTCGACCCCCTACAATGAGCAGTTCTTC.

This clone turned up a few times. Other nucleotide sequences from this sample produce the same CDR3. CDR3 in amino acids: CASSFGLYEQYF. As DNA, the CDR3 is TGCGCCAGCAGCTTCGGACTTTACGAGCAGTACTTC. This chain links TRBV5-1 with TRBJ2-7, with D possibly being TRBD2 (5 bases). V was clipped by 2 bases and J by 4 bases, with 7 bases between them. The CDR3 has 12 amino acids. Germline V gives CDR1 SGHRS, CDR2 YFSETQ.

The chain uses TRBV6-5 and TRBJ1-1; TRBD1 might be the D (5 bases). The CDR3 contains 15 residues. V was clipped by 2 bases and J by 1 base, with 11 bases between them. Per germline, CDR1 MNHEY and CDR2 SVGAGI. The CDR3 here is CASSYLGTQNTEAFF. The CDR3 nucleotides are TGTGCCAGCAGTTACCTGGGGACCCAGAACACTGAAGCTTTCTTT.

This clone was found a few times. The chain couples TRBV28 to TRBJ1-5, with no clear D. CDR1 MDHEN and CDR2 SYDVKM come from the germline V gene. This CDR3 is built from 15 residues. V lost 6 bases, J lost 1 base, and 13 bases lay in between. The CDR3 spells CASRLGSWSNQPQHF. Here the CDR3 DNA reads TGTGCCAGCAGGCTGGGTTCCTGGAGCAATCAGCCCCAGCATTTT.

This clone was seen more than once but under ten times. The chain is built from TRBV9 and TRBJ2-3; TRBD2 agrees at 11 bases. Germline values: CDR1 SGDLS, CDR2 YYNGEE. The junction had 3 bases not matched to a gene; V was cut back by 3 bases and J by 0 bases. The CDR3 sequence is 16 residues long. The CDR3 region is CASSEGLAVSTDTQYF. The CDR3 DNA reads TGTGCCAGCAGCGAGGGACTAGCGGTTAGCACAGATACGCAGTATTTT.

The chain is built from TRBV28 and TRBJ2-5, with D perhaps TRBD1 (5 bases). Germline V lookup: CDR1 MDHEN, CDR2 SYDVKM. The CDR3 sequence is 12 residues long. The ends were cut back, 2 bases at V and 6 bases at J, with 7 bases in the middle. CDR3 DNA: TGTGCCAGCAGTTTAGACAGCCAGACCCAGTACTTC. Its protein is CASSLDSQTQYF.

Only a few counts were recorded for this clone. The rearrangement links TRBV28 to TRBJ2-1; TRBD2 matches at 9 bases. This CDR3 contains 16 residues. Germline lookup yields CDR1 MDHEN and CDR2 SYDVKM. J gave up 7 bases and V 5 bases, and 12 bases lay outside the gene matches. DNA for the CDR3: TGTGCCAGCAGTCCCTCCGGGACTAGCCTGGTAAATGAGCAGTTCTTC. Translated: CASSPSGTSLVNEQFF. Complete variable domain (other parts from reference TRBV28 and TRBJ2-1): DVKVTQSSRYLVKRTGEKVFLECVQDMDHENMFWYRQDPGLGLRLIYFSYDVKMKEKGDIPEGYSVSREKKERFSLILESASTNQTSMYLCASSPSGTSLVNEQFFGPGTRLTVL.